This T cell receptor (delta chain) appears in the sequencing data of a study of gamma-delta T cells after stem cell transplantation. TCRdb re-processed the RT-PCR reads via CATT. This sample yields 2,900 or so delta-chain clones, of which roughly 2.7% are seen a single time; about a fifth belongs to the top ten. This clone counts as medium-sized. CDR3 length equals 19 residues. V shed 3 bases, J shed 0 bases, and the junction held 6 bases outside the gene matches. Per germline, CDR1 GEAIGNYY and CDR2 EKD. This chain links TRDV2 with TRDJ3; 11 bases line up with TRDD3. Material for sequencing was gamma-delta T cells. This receptor was identified in a human donor. It is not recorded whose cells these are; they may come from a transplant donor. The CDR3 sequence: CACDPVLGDSSWDTRQMFF. The CDR3 DNA is TGTGCCTGTGACCCAGTACTGGGGGATAGCTCCTGGGACACCCGACAGATGTTTTTC.